The 32 T cell receptor beta chains presented below share a single source sample, sequenced in a study of T cell changes during pregnancy in multiple sclerosis. Here immunoSEQ multiplex PCR was the method, and the copy in TCRdb shows in-frame clones only, minus some. The sample lists some 120,000 clones, approximately 93% seen once, with approximately 6.2% in the top ten. This sample comprised peripheral blood, obtained before pregnancy. The receptors stem from a female donor with multiple sclerosis, enrolled in a pregnancy study.

The genes are TRBV5-4 and TRBJ2-1; D is possibly TRBD1 (5 bases). The CDR3 consists of 14 residues. The germline V gene has CDR1 SGHNT and CDR2 YYREEE (reference sequence). V was shortened by 0 bases and J by 5 bases, with 9 bases between the two germline ends. The CDR3 here is CASSLARGDNEQFF. The CDR3 region has the DNA TGTGCCAGCAGCTTGGCTAGGGGTGACAATGAGCAGTTCTTC.

The chain links TRBV6-1 to TRBJ2-1, with 7 bases that match TRBD2. The CDR3 runs to 14 residues. Germline lookup yields CDR1 MNHNS and CDR2 SASEGT. V was clipped by 7 bases and J by 0 bases; unmatched bases: 3. CDR3: CASTGGSSYNEQFF. DNA for the CDR3: TGTGCCAGCACGGGCGGGAGCTCCTACAATGAGCAGTTCTTC.

This clone was picked up one time. The genes are TRBV7-2 and TRBJ2-3, with TRBD2 matching over 8 bases. The germline gives CDR1 SGHTA, CDR2 FQGNSA. Losses at the gene ends were 5 bases for V and 4 bases for J; bases not matched to a gene: 2. This CDR3 spans 13 amino acids. CDR3 bases: TGTGCCAGCAGCCCACTAGCGGCAGATACGCAGTATTTT. Amino acids: CASSPLAADTQYF.

The J gene is TRBJ2-7, the V gene TRBV19; a possible D gene is TRBD1 (5 bases). The V end lost 3 bases, the J end lost 2 bases, and 20 bases lay between the germline ends. Germline CDR1 is LNHDA and CDR2 is SQIVND (reference sequence). The CDR3 has 17 residues. In DNA form, the CDR3 reads TGTGCCAGTAGTATGGGGCGTGAGAAAAGGGGAACCTACGAGCAGTACTTC. It specifies CASSMGREKRGTYEQYF.

This sequence joins TRBV30 and TRBJ2-5, with 9 nucleotides matching TRBD1. CDR3 length: 14 residues. With V trimmed by 3 bases and J by 1 base, 3 bases remained unmatched. Germline CDR1 is GTSNPN and CDR2 is SVGIG (reference sequence). CDR3 residues: CAWRVQGAQETQYF. The CDR3 DNA sequence: TGTGCCTGGAGGGTACAGGGGGCCCAAGAGACCCAGTACTTC.

The genes are TRBV7-8 and TRBJ2-3, with 8 nucleotides matching TRBD1. The CDR3 spans 14 residues. Germline V gene lookup returns CDR1 SGHVS and CDR2 FQNEAQ. The ends lost 0 bases at V and 9 bases at J; junction bases unmatched: 5. This chain's CDR3 is CASSLAGTGNTQYF. The CDR3 DNA reads TGTGCCAGCAGCTTAGCGGGGACAGGCAACACGCAGTATTTT.

This rearrangement joins TRBV6-6 to TRBJ2-1; TRBD2 aligns across 11 bases. The junction had 6 bases not matched to a gene; V was cut back by 4 bases and J by 7 bases. Germline V CDR1 and CDR2: MNHNY, SVGAGI (reference sequence). The CDR3 spans 15 residues. The CDR3 region is CASSSLAGGPNEQFF. CDR3 DNA sequence: TGTGCCAGCAGTTCCTTAGCGGGGGGGCCGAATGAGCAGTTCTTC.

This chain connects TRBV28 to TRBJ1-1, with D maybe TRBD1 (6 bases). The germline V gene has CDR1 MDHEN and CDR2 SYDVKM. CDR3 length: 15 residues. V lost 6 bases to trimming and J lost 3 bases, with 17 bases between them. The CDR3 spells CASSLRPGADTEAFF. The CDR3 DNA sequence: TGTGCCAGCAGCCTCCGCCCAGGGGCGGACACTGAAGCTTTCTTT.

The chain links TRBV6-1 to TRBJ2-7; 10 bases fit TRBD1. Per germline, CDR1 MNHNS and CDR2 SASEGT. Trimming at V came to 5 bases and at J to 2 bases, leaving 6 bases not matched to a gene. This CDR3 contains 15 residues. As DNA, the CDR3 is TGTGCCAGCAGTTCGGACAGGGGGGCTACCTACGAGCAGTACTTC. Translated: CASSSDRGATYEQYF.

The chain recombines TRBV29-1 with TRBJ2-5; possible D gene TRBD2, 7 bases. This CDR3 is 12 amino acids long. Germline CDR1 SQVTM, CDR2 ANQGSEA. Trimming took off 6 bases at V and 7 bases at J, with 15 bases between the two ends. The CDR3 DNA reads as TGCAGCGTAGGGCCAGGGGAGGGGACCCAGTACTTC. Translating gives CSVGPGEGTQYF.

The V gene is TRBV20-1, the J gene TRBJ2-7; no reliable D call. Trimming removed 7 bases from V and 5 bases from J, with 12 bases in between. The CDR3 has 11 amino acids. Germline-derived CDR1 and CDR2 are DFQATT and SNEGSKA (reference sequence). The CDR3 DNA reads as TGCAGTGTCAAAACGGTAGACGAGCAGTACTTC. It specifies CSVKTVDEQYF.

The chain employs TRBV11-2 and TRBJ2-2; 9 bases are shared with TRBD2. Germline V gene sequence: CDR1 SGHAT, CDR2 FQNNGV. V shed 1 base and J 7 bases; nucleotides not matched to a gene: 7. CDR3 length: 16 residues. CDR3 DNA sequence: TGTGCCAGCAGCTTAGGGCGGGGGGGCCGTGGCGGGGAGCTGTTTTTT. This gives the protein CASSLGRGGRGGELFF.

The genes are TRBV7-9 and TRBJ2-1; 11 positions agree with TRBD2. In germline, CDR1 is SEHNR, CDR2 FQNEAQ (reference sequence). J lost 8 bases, V lost 3 bases, and 6 bases had no gene match. The CDR3 consists of 15 residues. The CDR3: CASSFLAGGTDEQFF. The CDR3 region has the DNA TGTGCCAGCAGCTTTCTAGCGGGAGGCACCGATGAGCAGTTCTTC. The full variable domain, with the rest looked up from reference TRBV7-9 and TRBJ2-1, is DTGVSQNPRHKITKRGQNVTFRCDPISEHNRLYWYRQTLGQGPEFLTYFQNEAQLEKSRLLSDRFSAERPKGSFSTLEIQRTEQGDSAMYLCASSFLAGGTDEQFFGPGTRLTVL.

This clone was found once. The chain is built from TRBV5-6 and TRBJ2-7; no clear D gene. The CDR3 consists of 14 residues. Germline V gene sequence: CDR1 SGHDT, CDR2 YYEEEE. Trimming stripped 1 base from V and 0 bases from J, with 8 bases between. The CDR3 spells CASSLQVSSYEQYF. DNA for the CDR3: TGTGCCAGCAGCTTGCAAGTTAGCTCCTACGAGCAGTACTTC. Together with reference TRBV5-6 and TRBJ2-7, the CDR3 gives the full variable domain: DAGVTQSPTHLIKTRGQQVTLRCSPKSGHDTVSWYQQALGQGPQFIFQYYEEEERQRGNFPDRFSGHQFPNYSSELNVNALLLGDSALYLCASSLQVSSYEQYFGPGTRLTVT.

CDR3 protein: CASSMGLNTEAFF. CDR3 nucleotides: TGTGCCAGCTCGATGGGCTTAAACACTGAAGCTTTCTTT. The chain carries TRBV9 and TRBJ1-1; no clear D gene. Germline V gives CDR1 SGDLS, CDR2 YYNGEE. V lost 7 bases, J lost 2 bases, and 12 bases lay in between. There are 13 residues in the CDR3.

V is TRBV5-6 and J is TRBJ2-7; tentative D call: TRBD1 (6 bases). The germline CDR1 and CDR2 sequences are SGHDT and YYEEEE. The CDR3 is 14 amino acids. V was clipped by 2 bases and J by 3 bases, with 12 bases between them. CDR3 in amino acids: CASSLGNRVYEQYF. The CDR3 DNA is TGTGCCAGCAGCTTAGGTAACAGGGTCTACGAGCAGTACTTC. The entire variable domain, with the rest obtained from reference TRBV5-6 and TRBJ2-7, is as follows: DAGVTQSPTHLIKTRGQQVTLRCSPKSGHDTVSWYQQALGQGPQFIFQYYEEEERQRGNFPDRFSGHQFPNYSSELNVNALLLGDSALYLCASSLGNRVYEQYFGPGTRLTVT.

This clone has only one observation. V is TRBV5-1 and J is TRBJ2-1, with D possibly TRBD2 on 5 matching bases. The V and J ends lost 0 bases and 2 bases respectively, with 6 bases between them. This CDR3 has 14 amino acids. Germline lookup yields CDR1 SGHRS and CDR2 YFSETQ. CDR3 sequence reads: CASSLGLTYNEQFF. Here the CDR3 DNA reads TGCGCCAGCAGCTTGGGACTAACCTACAATGAGCAGTTCTTC.

The chain couples TRBV29-1 to TRBJ2-3; maybe TRBD1 (5 bases). The germline V gene has CDR1 SQVTM and CDR2 ANQGSEA. Trimming pared 6 bases from V and 0 bases from J, leaving 13 bases between. This CDR3 is 14 amino acids long. The CDR3 loop is CSVATGPSTDTQYF. Here the CDR3 DNA reads TGCAGCGTCGCAACAGGACCTAGCACAGATACGCAGTATTTT.

The chain is built from TRBV27 and TRBJ1-6; no clear D gene. This CDR3 comprises 12 residues. Germline V gene lookup returns CDR1 MNHEY and CDR2 SMNVEV (reference sequence). V lost 2 bases, J lost 7 bases, and 3 bases lay in between. This CDR3 is CASSLQNSPLHF. The CDR3 DNA reads as TGTGCCAGCAGTTTACAGAATTCACCCCTCCACTTT.

This clone was picked up a small number of times. The chain joins TRBV27 to TRBJ1-3; D gene ambiguous. The germline V and J ends were trimmed by 6 bases and 4 bases, with 10 bases remaining between them. CDR1 is MNHEY, CDR2 SMNVEV, per germline (reference sequence). This CDR3 region has 13 residues. The CDR3, as DNA: TGTGCCAGCAGCCTAGCGGGGGGAAACACCATATATTTT. Encoded protein: CASSLAGGNTIYF.

The J gene is TRBJ2-7, the V gene TRBV11-2, with 9 bases identical to TRBD2. This CDR3 is built from 15 residues. CDR1 is SGHAT, CDR2 FQNNGV, per germline. V shed 7 bases, J shed 1 base, and the junction held 8 bases outside the gene matches. CDR3 sequence: CASNQRAGGSYEQYF. In DNA form, the CDR3 reads TGTGCCAGCAACCAGAGGGCGGGAGGGTCCTACGAGCAGTACTTC.

Only one count was recorded for this clone. This rearrangement joins TRBV5-5 to TRBJ2-5; possible D gene TRBD2, 5 bases. The CDR3 contains 15 residues. Trimming left V 0 bases short and J 5 bases short, with 14 bases between. Germline V lookup: CDR1 SGHKS, CDR2 YYEKEE (reference sequence). CDR3 nucleotide sequence: TGTGCCAGCAGCTTGGGACCGCCAAGGAGGGAGACCCAGTACTTC. Its translation is CASSLGPPRRETQYF.

The V gene is TRBV13, the J gene TRBJ1-2; 10 bases fit TRBD1. Unmatched junction bases numbered 8, after V lost 4 bases and J lost 6 bases. The germline V gene has CDR1 PRHDT and CDR2 FYEKMQ (reference sequence). This CDR3 spans 15 amino acids. The chain's CDR3 is CASSYGTGVVDGYTF. The CDR3 coding sequence is TGTGCCAGCAGCTATGGGACAGGGGTTGTAGATGGCTACACCTTC.

The DNA of the CDR3 is TGTGCCAGCAGCTTAGAACGAGACGGGGGAGAGCAGTACTTC. This translates into CASSLERDGGEQYF. The V call is TRBV11-3, the J call TRBJ2-7; D might be TRBD2 (6 bases). CDR3 length equals 14 residues. V shed 0 bases and J shed 7 bases, with 13 bases lying between them. Germline CDR1 and CDR2: SGHNT and YENEEA.

The rearrangement uses TRBV11-2 and TRBJ2-7, with D possibly matching TRBD2 (6 bases). The V and J ends lost 3 bases and 3 bases respectively, with 12 bases between them. The CDR3 sequence is 14 residues long. Germline CDR1 reads SGHAT; CDR2 reads FQNNGV. This CDR3 is CASSLGRLGYEQYF. The CDR3 nucleotides read TGTGCCAGCAGCTTGGGTCGACTAGGCTACGAGCAGTACTTC.

The CDR3 is CAWATGPNEKLFF. The CDR3 DNA reads TGTGCCTGGGCGACAGGGCCCAATGAAAAACTGTTTTTT. This rearrangement joins TRBV30 to TRBJ1-4, with TRBD1 matching over 7 bases. V lost 5 bases and J lost 5; bases outside the gene matches: 5. CDR1 and CDR2 from the germline V gene are GTSNPN and SVGIG (reference sequence). This CDR3 has 13 amino acids. Full variable domain (outside the CDR3, taken from reference TRBV30 and TRBJ1-4): SQTIHQWPATLVQPVGSPLSLECTVEGTSNPNLYWYRQAAGRGLQLLFYSVGIGQISSEVPQNLSASRPQDRQFILSSKKLLLSDSGFYLCAWATGPNEKLFFGSGTQLSVL.

The V gene is TRBV5-8, the J gene TRBJ1-6; D might be TRBD1 (5 bases). V dropped 4 bases and J dropped 4 bases, with 12 bases sitting between them. Germline CDR1 is SGHTS and CDR2 is YDEGEE. The CDR3 runs to 15 residues. The CDR3 sequence: CASSTPTVYNSPLHF. DNA of the CDR3: TGTGCCAGCAGCACGCCGACAGTGTATAATTCACCCCTCCACTTT.

The CDR3 loop is CASSLDSRLAGAYEQYF. CDR3 DNA sequence: TGTGCCAGCAGCTTAGACAGTAGACTAGCGGGCGCCTACGAGCAGTACTTC. The chain carries TRBV7-9 and TRBJ2-7; 10 nucleotides agree with TRBD2. Germline V gene data show CDR1 as SEHNR and CDR2 as FQNEAQ (reference sequence). After removal of 1 base from V and 2 bases from J, the junction contained 8 bases not matched to a gene. CDR3 size: 17 residues. Full variable domain (rest looked up from reference TRBV7-9 and TRBJ2-7): DTGVSQNPRHKITKRGQNVTFRCDPISEHNRLYWYRQTLGQGPEFLTYFQNEAQLEKSRLLSDRFSAERPKGSFSTLEIQRTEQGDSAMYLCASSLDSRLAGAYEQYFGPGTRLTVT.

The V call is TRBV5-1, the J call TRBJ1-1; the D gene is possibly TRBD1 (6 bases). The V gene's germline CDR1 is SGHRS and CDR2 YFSETQ. The CDR3 spans 13 residues. The V end lost 1 base, the J end lost 4 bases, and 8 bases lay between the germline ends. CDR3 sequence: CASSLRGTTEAFF. CDR3 nucleotide sequence: TGCGCCAGCAGCTTGAGGGGGACCACTGAAGCTTTCTTT.

This clone appeared once. The V call is TRBV19, the J call TRBJ1-2; 8 nucleotides agree with TRBD1. With V trimmed by 8 bases and J by 2 bases, 13 bases remained unmatched. The germline CDR1 and CDR2 sequences are LNHDA and SQIVND (reference sequence). CDR3 length equals 16 residues. CDR3 DNA: TGTGCCAGTTCTAGCTTGGGACAGGACCTAAACTATGGCTACACCTTC. It translates to CASSSLGQDLNYGYTF.

The J gene is TRBJ2-2, the V gene TRBV5-4, with 7 bases lining up with TRBD1. This CDR3 contains 16 residues. Germline lookup yields CDR1 SGHNT and CDR2 YYREEE (reference sequence). The trim removed 0 bases at V and 5 bases at J, leaving 7 bases unmatched. CDR3 nucleotide sequence: TGTGCCAGCAGCTTGGAACCGGGACAGAGAACCGGGGAGCTGTTTTTT. Its protein is CASSLEPGQRTGELFF.

This rearrangement joins TRBV18 to TRBJ2-7, with D perhaps matching TRBD2 (5 bases). The V gene lost 0 bases and the J gene lost 3 bases, with 12 bases spanning the gap. There are 15 residues in the CDR3. Germline assignment: CDR1 KGHSH and CDR2 LQKENI. CDR3: CASSPPRGNRYEQYF. DNA for the CDR3: TGTGCCAGCTCACCACCTAGAGGGAACCGCTACGAGCAGTACTTC.